This TCR beta chain was identified during a study of OX40 agonist ivuxolimab in advanced cancers. Across the study: Each patient was given ivuxolimab into a vein every 2 weeks, at 0.01 to 10 mg/kg.

Study-level findings and limits: People who partly responded at 0.1-3.0 mg/kg had some of the least clonal expansion seen. CD8+ T cells averaged more expanded clones than CD4+.

Remarks on this clone: Its target is unknown.

Sequencing used immunoSEQ multiplex PCR; TCRdb keeps in-frame clones, though not all of them. Here the sample spans tens of thousands of clones, around nine tenths being singletons. Germline V gene sequence: CDR1 SGHAT, CDR2 FQNNGV. The CDR3 loop spans 15 amino acids. Trimming removed 7 bases at V and 4 bases at J, with 19 bases between. Sequences were derived from CD4+ or CD8+ T cells sorted from blood, sampled in a trial of the OX40 agonist ivuxolimab. The receptor's source is an adult with an advanced solid tumor such as melanoma, head and neck, liver or kidney cancer. J is TRBJ1-2 and V is TRBV11-2; D gene ambiguous. The CDR3 region has the DNA TGTGCCAGCACCCCACCGAACGATCCAAGCTATGGCTACACCTTC. Encoded protein: CASTPPNDPSYGYTF.